This T cell receptor beta chain was recovered during a study of T cells expressing NK-cell markers. TCRdb re-called the 5' RACE reads and gives one entry per CDR3 protein, without DNA. This table holds over 350,000 distinct CDR3 sequences. CDR1 and CDR2 from the germline V gene are SNHLY and FYNNEI. The CDR3 sequence is 13 residues long. Material for sequencing was blood T cells: a sorted CD56 or NKG2C T cell subset, CD4+ or CD8+ T cells, or bulk PBMC T cells (not recorded which). This TCR derives from a woman between 50 and 59 years old in good health. This chain uses TRBV2 with TRBJ2-1; TCRdb outputs TRBD1, but without DNA this stays unchecked. The CDR3 region is CASSEWVGDEQFF.